These 13 T cell receptor beta chains came from one sample sequenced in a study of blood T cell repertoires in COVID-19. Using immunoSEQ multiplex PCR, the repertoire was profiled, and TCRdb retains in-frame clones only, with some absent. The sample has about 360,000 clones; about 89% are singletons. The sequenced material came from PBMCs or T cells enriched from blood (not recorded which). The source is a man between 35 and 55 years old in a cohort exposed to, infected with or recovered from COVID-19 (not recorded which).

The CDR3 here is CASSSIGTGGEKLFF. In nucleotides, the CDR3 is TGTGCCAGCAGCTCAATTGGGACAGGGGGCGAAAAACTGTTTTTT. V gene TRBV11-2 combines with J gene TRBJ1-4; TRBD1 matches 12 bases. Germline CDR1 reads SGHAT; CDR2 reads FQNNGV. After removal of 4 bases from V and 8 bases from J, the junction contained 5 bases not matched to a gene. The CDR3 has 15 amino acids.

The gene calls are TRBV10-3 and TRBJ2-3, with D maybe TRBD2 (6 bases). This CDR3 spans 14 amino acids. Trimming took off 4 bases at V and 4 bases at J, with 12 bases between the two ends. Germline V lookup: CDR1 ENHRY, CDR2 SYGVKD. The CDR3 DNA reads TGTGCCATCAGTGTACAGTCGGGAGCAGATACGCAGTATTTT. It yields the protein CAISVQSGADTQYF.

The chain carries TRBV5-5 and TRBJ2-1; D uncertain. This CDR3 region has 14 residues. Germline V gene sequence: CDR1 SGHKS, CDR2 YYEKEE (reference sequence). Trimming took 0 bases from V and 7 from J, leaving 11 bases between them. CDR3 sequence: CASSLVRLGNEQFF. CDR3 DNA: TGTGCCAGCAGCTTGGTTAGGCTCGGGAATGAGCAGTTCTTC.

The genes are TRBV5-4 and TRBJ2-7, with TRBD2 matching over 11 bases. J was trimmed by 3 bases and V by 4 bases; bases with no gene match: 6. Germline V gives CDR1 SGHNT, CDR2 YYREEE (reference sequence). The CDR3 totals 15 residues. The CDR3 loop is CASSAGLAEHYEQYF. For the CDR3, the DNA is TGTGCCAGCAGCGCGGGACTAGCGGAGCACTACGAGCAGTACTTC.

V and J are TRBV18 and TRBJ1-1; 8 bases map to TRBD1. The CDR3 runs 14 residues. V dropped 3 bases and J dropped 5; count of bases not matched to a gene: 5. Germline V gene data show CDR1 as KGHSH and CDR2 as LQKENI. The DNA of the CDR3 is TGTGCCAGCTCACCGACAGGGGTAGGGACTGAAGCTTTCTTT. The encoded protein is CASSPTGVGTEAFF.

V gene TRBV3-1 (or the pseudogene TRBV3-2) combines with J gene TRBJ1-2; D not resolved. V lost 8 bases and J 7 bases, leaving 14 bases between the germline ends. The germline CDR1 and CDR2 sequences are LGHDT and YNNKEL (reference sequence). The CDR3 runs 12 residues. The CDR3 DNA sequence: TGTGCCAGCGCTGGCGGAAGGCGTGGCTACACCTTC. As protein: CASAGGRRGYTF.

This rearrangement joins TRBV6-1 to TRBJ2-1; 13 bases map to TRBD2. The CDR3 spans 14 residues. Germline V gives CDR1 MNHNS, CDR2 SASEGT. V gave up 6 bases and J gave up 10 bases; unmatched junction bases: 6. The CDR3 loop is CASSQGTSGMEQFF. The CDR3 nucleotides read TGTGCCAGCAGCCAAGGGACTAGCGGGATGGAGCAGTTCTTC.

The CDR3 DNA is TGTGCCAGCAGCCTAGGACTAGCGAGTTACAATGAGCAGTTCTTC. Amino acid sequence: CASSLGLASYNEQFF. The chain is built from TRBV11-3 and TRBJ2-1, with 9 bases matching TRBD2. The CDR3 contains 15 residues. The V segment lost 5 bases and the J segment 4 bases; nucleotides outside the gene matches: 6. Germline V gene sequence: CDR1 SGHNT, CDR2 YENEEA.

V and J are TRBV15 and TRBJ1-2; the D gene is possibly TRBD1 (5 bases). The CDR3 has 18 amino acids. Germline loops: CDR1 LNHNV, CDR2 YYDKDF (reference sequence). V was cut by 0 bases and J by 7 bases, with 24 bases left in between. CDR3 in DNA: TGTGCCACCAGCAGAGATATTCCCCTCCCAGGGAAGGTGGCTGGCTACACCTTC. Protein product: CATSRDIPLPGKVAGYTF.

The rearrangement links TRBV4-1 to TRBJ1-2, with a tentative D call TRBD1 (5 bases). V was shortened by 1 base and J by 0 bases, with 12 bases between the two germline ends. The germline V gene encodes CDR1 MGHRA and CDR2 YSYEKL. This CDR3 contains 16 residues. The CDR3 nucleotides are TGCGCCAGCAGCCAAGGACAGCAACTTTCTAACTATGGCTACACCTTC. It encodes CASSQGQQLSNYGYTF.

The table lists this clone with a count of one. V gene TRBV7-9 combines with J gene TRBJ1-2, with 7 bases fitting TRBD1. V lost 2 bases, J lost 4 bases, and 7 bases stayed unmatched. Germline values: CDR1 SEHNR, CDR2 FQNEAQ (reference sequence). This CDR3 has 15 amino acids. CDR3 DNA: TGTGCCAGCAGCTTAATCGGAGACAGGGTCTATGGCTACACCTTC. It codes for CASSLIGDRVYGYTF.

The rearrangement uses TRBV7-9 and TRBJ2-2, with 9 bases matching TRBD2. The V gene end was trimmed by 5 bases and the J gene end by 4 bases; junction bases not matched to a gene: 5. The CDR3 covers 15 residues. Per germline, CDR1 SEHNR and CDR2 FQNEAQ (reference sequence). CDR3 in DNA: TGTGCCAGCAGCCGTAGCGGGAGCGGCACCGGGGAGCTGTTTTTT. This gives the protein CASSRSGSGTGELFF.

The genes are TRBV29-1 and TRBJ2-6; the D gene is possibly TRBD1 (5 bases). The V end was cut by 7 bases, the J end by 0 bases, with 16 bases between. The CDR3 contains 16 residues. Germline CDR1 reads SQVTM; CDR2 reads ANQGSEA. CDR3 region: CSGWGSQLSGANVLTF. CDR3 DNA sequence: TGCAGCGGGTGGGGCAGTCAACTCTCTGGGGCCAACGTCCTGACTTTC.